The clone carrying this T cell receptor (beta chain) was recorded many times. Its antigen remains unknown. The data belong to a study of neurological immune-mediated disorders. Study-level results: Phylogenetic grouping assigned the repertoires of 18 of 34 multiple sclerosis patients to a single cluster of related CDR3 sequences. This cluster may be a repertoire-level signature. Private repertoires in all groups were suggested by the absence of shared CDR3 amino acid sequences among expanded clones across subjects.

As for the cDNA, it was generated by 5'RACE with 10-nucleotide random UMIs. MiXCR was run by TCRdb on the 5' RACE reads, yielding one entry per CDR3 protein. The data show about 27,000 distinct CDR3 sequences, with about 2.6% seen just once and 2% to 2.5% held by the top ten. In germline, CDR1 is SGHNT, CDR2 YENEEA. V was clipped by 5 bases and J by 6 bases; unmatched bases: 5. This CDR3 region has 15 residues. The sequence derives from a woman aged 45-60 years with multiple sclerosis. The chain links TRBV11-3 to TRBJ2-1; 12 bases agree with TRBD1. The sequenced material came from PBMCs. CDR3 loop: CASSRRDRGLNEQFF. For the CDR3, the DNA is TGTGCCAGCAGCCGCCGGGACAGGGGGCTCAATGAGCAGTTCTTC.